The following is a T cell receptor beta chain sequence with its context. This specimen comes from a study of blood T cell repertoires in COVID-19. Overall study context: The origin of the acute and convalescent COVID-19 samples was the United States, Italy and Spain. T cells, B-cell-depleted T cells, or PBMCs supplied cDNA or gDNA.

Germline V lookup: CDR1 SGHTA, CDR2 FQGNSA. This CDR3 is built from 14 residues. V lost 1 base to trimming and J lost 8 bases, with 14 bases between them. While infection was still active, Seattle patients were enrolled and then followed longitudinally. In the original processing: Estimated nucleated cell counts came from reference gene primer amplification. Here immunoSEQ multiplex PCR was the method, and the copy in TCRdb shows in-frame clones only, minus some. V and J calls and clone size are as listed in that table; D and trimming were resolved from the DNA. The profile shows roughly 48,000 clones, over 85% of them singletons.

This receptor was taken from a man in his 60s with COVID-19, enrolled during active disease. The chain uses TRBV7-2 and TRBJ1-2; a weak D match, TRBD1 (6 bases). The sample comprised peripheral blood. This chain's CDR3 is CASSLGDMVKGYTF. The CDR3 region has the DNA TGTGCCAGCAGCTTAGGGGACATGGTCAAGGGCTACACCTTC.